In this sample, the clone carrying this T cell receptor (beta chain) turned up a few times. Its target is not known. The CDR3 length is 12 residues. Per germline, CDR1 SQVTM and CDR2 ANQGSEA. V dropped 3 bases and J dropped 8 bases, with 13 bases sitting between them. This record belongs to a study of T cells in localized non-small cell lung cancer. Each adjacent lung sample was taken at least 2 cm from the tumor margin and was free of atypia. Sequencing was performed with immunoSEQ multiplex PCR; in TCRdb, only in-frame clones are kept and a portion is missing. Here the sample spans fewer than 3,000 clones, 27% being singletons. General study points: Because only a single region of the tumor was sequenced, heterogeneity remains possible.

Material: normal lung tissue next to the tumor, obtained before any cancer treatment. This TCR derives from a man between 40 and 75 years old with stage I lung adenocarcinoma. The genes are TRBV29-1 and TRBJ1-2; possibly TRBD1 for D (6 bases). CDR3 protein: CSVESGAGGYTF. The CDR3 nucleotides read TGCAGCGTTGAGTCGGGGGCAGGAGGCTACACCTTC.